These 31 T cell receptor beta chains were all obtained from the same sample, sequenced in a study of blood T cells in healthy people across ages (dated by TCRdb to the mid-2010s). Libraries were constructed by 5' RACE. TCRdb records Illumina HiSeq 2500 as the sequencer. A second roughly 7 to 12 cycle PCR used a sample-barcoded 5' primer and a J-beta primer mix. TCRdb ran its own pipeline on the public reads, namely fastp trimming at Q25 and MiXCR clone calling, and kept in-frame beta chains. Each CDR3 protein gets just one entry, which takes the most common genes and DNA from the rows behind it. The table for this sample lists about 580,000 distinct CDR3 sequences; more than 45% of them were counted only once. The ten largest clonotypes hold around 25% of the sample. Sequenced: blood. All receptors derive from a man at least 80 years old in good health.

The chain carries TRBV7-2 and TRBJ2-3, with D perhaps TRBD1 or TRBD2 (5 bases each). This CDR3 spans 16 amino acids. Trimming stripped 5 bases from V and 0 bases from J, with 15 bases between. The germline V gene has CDR1 SGHTA and CDR2 FQGNSA. CDR3 sequence (DNA): TGTGCCAGCAGCCGAAACCCTGGGGGTAGCACAGATACGCAGTATTTT. It specifies CASSRNPGGSTDTQYF.

This clonotype has only a few counts. This chain joins TRBV7-2 and TRBJ1-1; D is unclear. The V gene's germline CDR1 is SGHTA and CDR2 FQGNSA. Deletions cut 4 bases from V and 1 base from J, with 10 bases between. This CDR3 region has 14 residues. In DNA, the CDR3 is TGTGCCAGCAGCTCCCAACCTACGAACACTGAAGCTTTCTTT. Residues: CASSSQPTNTEAFF. Based on the CDR3 plus reference TRBV7-2 and TRBJ1-1, the full variable domain is GAGVSQSPSNKVTEKGKDVELRCDPISGHTALYWYRQSLGQGLEFLIYFQGNSAPDKSGLPSDRFSAERTGGSVSTLTIQRTQQEDSAVYLCASSSQPTNTEAFFGQGTRLTVV.

On this clonotype: The junction and the germline gene differ at one end; a read error may be behind it. CDR3 in DNA: TGCGCCAGCAGCCCGGGACAGGTTTTTTCGCCCCCCCACTTT. It encodes CASSPGQVFSPPHF. The chain is built from TRBV5-1 and TRBJ1-6, with 8 bases lining up with TRBD1. Germline assignment: CDR1 SGHRS and CDR2 YFSETQ. The CDR3 sequence is 14 residues long.

This clonotype was picked up many times. This chain connects TRBV6-6 to TRBJ2-1; TRBD2 matches at 11 bases. Germline V gives CDR1 MNHNY, CDR2 SVGAGI (reference sequence). The CDR3 has 16 residues. Trimming took 2 bases from V and 8 from J; bases not matched to a gene: 8. The CDR3 protein is CASSYASSGGNYEQFF. The DNA of the CDR3 is TGTGCCAGCAGTTACGCGTCTAGCGGGGGGAATTATGAGCAGTTCTTC.

The chain combines TRBV4-1 with TRBJ1-1; D perhaps matches TRBD1 (5 bases). This CDR3 is 15 amino acids long. V was shortened by 3 bases and J by 8 bases, with 19 bases between the two germline ends. CDR1 and CDR2 from the germline V gene are MGHRA and YSYEKL. Here the CDR3 DNA reads TGCGCCAGCAGCCATCCCCCCGGGGGGTCGCAGGAAGCTTTCTTT. It encodes CASSHPPGGSQEAFF.

This chain links TRBV20-1 with TRBJ1-5; TRBD1 matches at 8 bases. V trimming: 2 bases; J trimming: 3 bases; junction bases outside the gene matches: 6. The germline V gene encodes CDR1 DFQATT and CDR2 SNEGSKA (reference sequence). This CDR3 is 15 amino acids long. The CDR3 DNA sequence: TGCAGTGCTAGACGGACAGGGAGGGACAATCAGCCCCAGCATTTT. Protein product: CSARRTGRDNQPQHF.

The chain has TRBV5-1 and TRBJ2-4, with D possibly being TRBD1 or TRBD2 (5 bases each). Trimming removed 4 bases from V and 0 bases from J, with 14 bases in between. Germline CDR1 is SGHRS and CDR2 is YFSETQ. This CDR3 has 16 residues. CDR3 sequence (DNA): TGCGCCAGCAGCGAGGGGCAGGGAGAAGCCAAAAACATTCAGTACTTC. It translates to CASSEGQGEAKNIQYF.

This clonotype was counted between two and nine times. The chain is built from TRBV7-2 and TRBJ2-5; 9 nucleotides line up with TRBD2. The V gene end was trimmed by 1 base and the J gene end by 7 bases; junction bases not matched to a gene: 4. The CDR3 length is 14 residues. Germline loops: CDR1 SGHTA, CDR2 FQGNSA. CDR3 sequence reads: CASSLEGLAGTQYF. CDR3 bases: TGTGCCAGCAGCTTAGAGGGACTAGCCGGGACCCAGTACTTC.

The chain uses TRBV27 and TRBJ1-2; 10 bases align to TRBD1. The V and J ends lost 5 bases and 4 bases, in that order; junction bases with no gene match: 13. The CDR3 runs to 17 residues. Germline loops: CDR1 MNHEY, CDR2 SMNVEV (reference sequence). CDR3 protein: CASSTAETGGASYGYTF. The DNA of the CDR3 is TGTGCCAGCAGTACAGCCGAGACAGGGGGCGCGAGCTATGGCTACACCTTC.

This clonotype appeared a few times. This chain uses TRBV11-2 with TRBJ2-5, with D possibly called TRBD1 or TRBD2 (5 bases each). This CDR3 region has 14 residues. Germline values: CDR1 SGHAT, CDR2 FQNNGV. Trimming stripped 2 bases from V and 5 bases from J, with 12 bases between. The CDR3 DNA follows: TGTGCCAGCAGCTTATGGGGGTTTGGGGAGACCCAGTACTTC. It encodes CASSLWGFGETQYF.

This clonotype was seen ten or more times. V usage is TRBV20-1 and J usage is TRBJ2-7; 8 bases map to TRBD2. Trimming removed 4 bases from V and 2 bases from J; junction bases left unmatched: 13. Looked up from germline, CDR1 is DFQATT and CDR2 is SNEGSKA (reference sequence). The CDR3 runs 16 residues. This CDR3 reads CSAIIRRRGDPYEQYF. The CDR3 nucleotides read TGCAGTGCTATTATTCGTCGGCGGGGGGATCCCTACGAGCAGTACTTC.

There are many counts of this clonotype. The V and J genes are TRBV6-6 and TRBJ2-2, with D unclear. Germline-derived CDR1 and CDR2 are MNHNY and SVGAGI (reference sequence). Trimming took 6 bases from V and 0 from J, leaving 5 bases between them. This CDR3 has 13 amino acids. The CDR3 DNA sequence: TGTGCCAGCAGAACCCCGAACACCGGGGAGCTGTTTTTT. Its protein product is CASRTPNTGELFF.

In this sample, this clonotype turned up a few times. Germline and junction disagree at one end, which may indicate a read error. The chain carries TRBV7-7 and TRBJ2-1; D unclear. Germline V gene lookup returns CDR1 SSHAT and CDR2 FNYEAQ (reference sequence). The CDR3 sequence is 14 residues long. The CDR3 loop reads CASSPVGEDNEQFF. CDR3 nucleotide sequence: TGTGCTAGCAGCCCCGTAGGTGAGGACAATGAGCAGTTCTTC.

To note about this clonotype: A much more abundant neighbour one base away suggests this may be a read error. The chain employs TRBV6-6 and TRBJ1-1; 9 nucleotides agree with TRBD1. Per germline, CDR1 MNHNY and CDR2 SVGAGI (reference sequence). V shed 6 bases, J shed 3 bases, and the junction held 5 bases outside the gene matches. The CDR3 contains 14 residues. CDR3 nucleotides: TGTGCCAGCAGGAGGACAGGGGAGGACACTGAAGCTTTCTTT. It translates to CASRRTGEDTEAFF.

This clonotype was recorded once. The chain recombines TRBV18 with TRBJ1-1; 10 nucleotides agree with TRBD1. In germline, CDR1 is KGHSH, CDR2 LQKENI. V gave up 2 bases and J gave up 0 bases; unmatched junction bases: 3. This CDR3 is 16 amino acids long. In nucleotides, the CDR3 is TGTGCCAGCTCACCAGGGACAGGGGTCGTGAACACTGAAGCTTTCTTT. It translates to CASSPGTGVVNTEAFF.

V is TRBV6-5 and J is TRBJ1-5; tentatively, D is TRBD1 (5 bases). This CDR3 is 12 amino acids long. Trimming took off 8 bases at V and 4 bases at J, with 9 bases between the two ends. Per germline, CDR1 MNHEY and CDR2 SVGAGI. This CDR3 is CASATANQPQHF. CDR3 sequence (DNA): TGTGCCAGCGCGACAGCGAATCAGCCCCAGCATTTT.

This clonotype was recorded at least ten times. The chain links TRBV6-6 to TRBJ2-7; 10 bases agree with TRBD2. Germline assignment: CDR1 MNHNY and CDR2 SVGAGI (reference sequence). The CDR3 is made up of 15 amino acids. The V and J ends lost 6 bases and 1 base, in that order; junction bases with no gene match: 6. CDR3 sequence (DNA): TGTGCCAGCAGCTATAGCGGGGGGACTTCCTACGAGCAGTACTTC. Translation gives CASSYSGGTSYEQYF.

CDR3 DNA: TGTGCCAGCAGGGACACCTCCTACGAGCAGTACTTC. Translation gives CASRDTSYEQYF. The chain employs TRBV2 and TRBJ2-7, with D perhaps TRBD1 (5 bases). Germline V CDR1 and CDR2: SNHLY, FYNNEI. The CDR3 spans 12 residues. V was clipped by 6 bases and J by 0 bases, with 6 bases between them.

This clonotype was picked up a small number of times. The V call is TRBV6-2 or TRBV6-3, the J call TRBJ2-7; TRBD2 agrees at 13 bases. The CDR3 consists of 15 residues. Looked up from germline, CDR1 is MNHEY and CDR2 is SVGEGT. V lost 4 bases to trimming and J lost 7 bases; unmatched junction nucleotides: 7. Here the CDR3 DNA reads TGTGCCAGCAGTTCCGGACTAGCGGGGGATAATGAGCAGTACTTC. The encoded protein is CASSSGLAGDNEQYF.

CDR3 bases: TGTGCCAGCAGCCCAGACAGGTTCCCCACCGGGGAGCTGTTTTTT. It is translated as CASSPDRFPTGELFF. The chain has TRBV14 and TRBJ2-2, with D maybe TRBD1 (6 bases). Trimming shortened V by 4 bases and J by 4 bases, and 13 bases separated the two germline ends. This CDR3 has 15 residues. Germline values: CDR1 SGHDN, CDR2 FVKESK.

This rearrangement joins TRBV11-1 to TRBJ2-2; the match to TRBD1 covers 7 bases. CDR1 SGHAT and CDR2 FQDESV come from the germline V gene (reference sequence). The CDR3 is 15 residues long. V lost 3 bases to trimming and J lost 3 bases; unmatched junction nucleotides: 4. The CDR3 loop is CASSFLQGDTGELFF. CDR3 bases: TGTGCCAGCAGCTTTCTCCAGGGGGACACCGGGGAGCTGTTTTTT.

This chain connects TRBV5-1 to TRBJ2-2, with TRBD1 matching 8 bases. From germline, CDR1 is SGHRS and CDR2 YFSETQ. Trimming removed 4 bases from V and 6 bases from J; junction bases left unmatched: 11. The CDR3 runs 16 residues. CDR3 sequence reads: CASSPNPSQGAGELFF. The DNA of the CDR3 is TGCGCCAGCAGCCCGAATCCGTCACAGGGGGCCGGGGAGCTGTTTTTT.

The rearrangement links TRBV7-2 to TRBJ2-1, with 7 bases matching TRBD2. V trimming: 1 base; J trimming: 4 bases; junction bases outside the gene matches: 4. CDR3 length: 15 amino acids. Germline assignment: CDR1 SGHTA and CDR2 FQGNSA. The CDR3 region has the DNA TGTGCCAGCAGCTTAGGGACTAGTTATTACAATGAGCAGTTCTTC. This gives the protein CASSLGTSYYNEQFF.

This clonotype was counted a few times. The chain uses TRBV15 and TRBJ1-2; no reliable D call. The V gene's germline CDR1 is LNHNV and CDR2 YYDKDF (reference sequence). V shed 1 base and J shed 4 bases, with 10 bases lying between them. This CDR3 spans 14 amino acids. CDR3 amino acids: CATSRADSVYGYTF. Here the CDR3 DNA reads TGTGCCACCAGCAGAGCTGATTCCGTCTATGGCTACACCTTC.

The genes are TRBV20-1 and TRBJ1-3; D perhaps matches TRBD1 (6 bases). V was cut by 0 bases and J by 7 bases, with 16 bases left in between. Germline V CDR1 and CDR2: DFQATT, SNEGSKA (reference sequence). CDR3 length: 15 amino acids. CDR3: CSAREGTGTINTIYF. The CDR3, as DNA: TGCAGTGCTAGAGAGGGAACAGGGACGATTAACACCATATATTTT.

CDR3 DNA sequence: TGTGCCAGCAGCCATGACAGGGAACGGTACGAGCAGTACTTC. This gives the protein CASSHDRERYEQYF. The chain couples TRBV12-3 or TRBV12-4 to TRBJ2-7, with 7 bases identical to TRBD1. J was trimmed by 4 bases and V by 6 bases; bases with no gene match: 9. The CDR3 contains 14 residues.

This chain joins TRBV7-2 and TRBJ2-5, with unresolved D. Germline CDR1 is SGHTA and CDR2 is FQGNSA. The ends were cut back, 2 bases at V and 3 bases at J, with 10 bases in the middle. CDR3 size: 14 residues. CDR3 loop: CASSLQFSKETQYF. CDR3 nucleotide sequence: TGTGCCAGCAGCTTACAGTTTTCGAAAGAGACCCAGTACTTC.

The rearrangement uses TRBV20-1 and TRBJ2-5; 8 bases are shared with TRBD1. This CDR3 is built from 13 residues. The J segment lost 11 bases and the V segment lost 4 bases, leaving 12 bases of the junction unmatched. Germline-derived CDR1 and CDR2 are DFQATT and SNEGSKA (reference sequence). The CDR3 reads CSATETGVGEQYF. The CDR3 region has the DNA TGCAGTGCTACCGAGACAGGGGTTGGGGAGCAGTACTTC.

This clonotype was observed at least ten times. The rearrangement uses TRBV6-5 and TRBJ1-1; TRBD1 might be the D (5 bases). Germline CDR1 MNHEY, CDR2 SVGAGI. This CDR3 spans 15 amino acids. Trimming took 5 bases from V and 4 from J, leaving 17 bases between them. CDR3 region: CASSRGSRAGTEAFF. CDR3 in DNA: TGTGCCAGCAGTCGGGGGTCACGAGCGGGCACTGAAGCTTTCTTT.

The gene calls are TRBV11-3 and TRBJ2-5; 7 bases align to TRBD2. The CDR3 contains 15 residues. The ends lost 5 bases at V and 1 base at J; junction bases unmatched: 7. CDR1 and CDR2 from the germline V gene are SGHNT and YENEEA. In DNA, the CDR3 is TGTGCCAGCAGCCACCGGGGACTATCCCAAGAGACCCAGTACTTC. Residues: CASSHRGLSQETQYF.

A few counts support this clonotype. Here the CDR3 DNA reads TGTGCCAGCAGTTTACAGGGGACGAACTATGGCTACACCTTC. This encodes CASSLQGTNYGYTF. V usage is TRBV27 and J usage is TRBJ1-2; the D gene is possibly TRBD1 (6 bases). Germline CDR1 and CDR2: MNHEY and SMNVEV (reference sequence). The CDR3 is 14 residues long. V was shortened by 2 bases and J by 2 bases, with 9 bases between the two germline ends.